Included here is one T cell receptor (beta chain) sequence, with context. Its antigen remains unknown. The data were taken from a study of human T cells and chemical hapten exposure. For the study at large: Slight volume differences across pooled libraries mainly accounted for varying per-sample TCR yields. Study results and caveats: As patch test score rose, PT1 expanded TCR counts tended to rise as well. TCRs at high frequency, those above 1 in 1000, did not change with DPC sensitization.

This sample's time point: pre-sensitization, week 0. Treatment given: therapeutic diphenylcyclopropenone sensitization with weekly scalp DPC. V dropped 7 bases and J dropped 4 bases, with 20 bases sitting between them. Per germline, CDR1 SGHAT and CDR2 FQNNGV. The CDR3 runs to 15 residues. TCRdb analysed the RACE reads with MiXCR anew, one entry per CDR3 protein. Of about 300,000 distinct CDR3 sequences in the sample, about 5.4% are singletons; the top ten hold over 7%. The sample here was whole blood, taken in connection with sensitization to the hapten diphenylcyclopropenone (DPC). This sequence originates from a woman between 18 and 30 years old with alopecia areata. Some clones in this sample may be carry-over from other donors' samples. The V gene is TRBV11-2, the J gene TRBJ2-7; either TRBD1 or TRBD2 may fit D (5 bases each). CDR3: CASTEGPSNLYEQYF. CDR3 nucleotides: TGTGCCAGCACCGAGGGACCCTCAAATCTTTACGAGCAGTACTTC.